The TCR beta chain described here comes from a study of graft-versus-host responses after intestinal transplantation. In this sample, this clone turned up a few times. Broader study findings: Recipient marrow held GvH clones, some first seen in ileum or blood.

The junction had 1 base not matched to a gene; V was cut back by 3 bases and J by 2 bases. CDR1 and CDR2 from the germline V gene are SGHRS and YFSETQ. The CDR3 loop spans 15 amino acids. Profiling relied on immunoSEQ multiplex PCR, and the TCRdb table lists in-frame clones only, not all of them. This table holds more than 10,000 clones, around 32% found once. This clonotype originated in a human patient who was an organ donor for intestinal transplantation. Sequenced here: alloreactive CD4+ T cells from a mixed lymphocyte reaction culture, sampled before transplantation. The subset was: CFSE-low proliferating T cells sorted from approximately 6-day pre-transplant mixed lymphocyte reaction (GvH or HvG direction). The chain links TRBV5-1 to TRBJ2-3; 12 nucleotides line up with TRBD2. CDR3 nucleotides: TGCGCCAGCAGCTCTAGCGGGGGGGCCACAGATACGCAGTATTTT. Amino acids: CASSSSGGATDTQYF.